Listed here are 10 T cell receptor beta chains from one sample, sequenced in a study of blood T cell repertoires in COVID-19. Assay: immunoSEQ multiplex PCR; the TCRdb copy retains only in-frame clones and omits some. Of around 100,000 clones listed, more than 75% were seen once; the top ten hold about 6.9%. Material: peripheral blood. The receptors originated from a man aged 25 to 45 in a cohort sampled during active COVID-19.

The V call is TRBV18, the J call TRBJ2-1; D uncertain. The CDR3 is made up of 16 amino acids. The germline gives CDR1 KGHSH, CDR2 LQKENI. The V end lost 3 bases, the J end lost 2 bases, and 14 bases lay between the germline ends. CDR3: CASSPGWYNPYNEQFF. CDR3 DNA: TGTGCCAGCTCACCCGGTTGGTATAACCCCTACAATGAGCAGTTCTTC.

V gene TRBV3-1 (or the pseudogene TRBV3-2) combines with J gene TRBJ2-1, with TRBD1 identical over 11 bases. The junction had 5 bases not matched to a gene; V was cut back by 4 bases and J by 6 bases. Germline V CDR1 and CDR2: LGHDT, YNNKEL (reference sequence). CDR3 size: 15 residues. CDR3 residues: CASSPSGTGGNEQFF. DNA of the CDR3: TGTGCCAGCAGCCCCTCCGGGACAGGGGGCAATGAGCAGTTCTTC.

V and J are TRBV21-1 and TRBJ2-7; TRBD1, the table's D call, was not compared with the DNA. TRBV21-1 is flagged as a pseudogene. The CDR3 runs 16 residues. The CDR3 loop is CASSSVGDREAYEQYF. CDR3 DNA: TGTGCCAGCAGCAGTGTGGGGGACAGAGAAGCCTACGAGCAGTACTTC.

This chain uses TRBV28 with TRBJ2-3; TRBD2 matches 9 bases. V was clipped by 6 bases and J by 9 bases; unmatched bases: 13. The CDR3 covers 15 residues. Germline loops: CDR1 MDHEN, CDR2 SYDVKM. CDR3 region: CASSSIAGEQFTQYF. CDR3 nucleotide sequence: TGTGCCAGCAGCTCGATAGCGGGGGAGCAGTTCACGCAGTATTTT.

This chain links TRBV6-5 with TRBJ1-2, with TRBD1 as a possible D gene (5 bases). The CDR3 totals 14 residues. From germline, CDR1 is MNHEY and CDR2 SVGAGI. The V end was cut by 5 bases, the J end by 8 bases, with 18 bases between. CDR3 residues: CASSTSPGGDGYTF. CDR3 nucleotide sequence: TGTGCCAGCAGTACATCTCCGGGGGGAGACGGCTACACCTTC.

Only one count was recorded for this clone. This sequence joins TRBV9 and TRBJ2-1; 9 nucleotides line up with TRBD2. The CDR3 loop spans 14 amino acids. V trimming: 5 bases; J trimming: 2 bases; junction bases outside the gene matches: 2. CDR1 SGDLS and CDR2 YYNGEE come from the germline V gene. CDR3 sequence: CASSLAGAYNEQFF. CDR3 sequence (DNA): TGTGCCAGCAGTTTAGCGGGGGCCTACAATGAGCAGTTCTTC.

The chain joins TRBV18 to TRBJ2-7; the match to TRBD2 covers 8 bases. The V and J ends lost 3 bases and 2 bases, in that order; junction bases with no gene match: 3. The CDR3 runs to 14 residues. Germline V gives CDR1 KGHSH, CDR2 LQKENI. The CDR3 sequence is CASSPGLVAYEQYF. CDR3 in DNA: TGTGCCAGCTCACCGGGACTAGTAGCCTACGAGCAGTACTTC.

This chain connects TRBV19 to TRBJ2-5; maybe TRBD2 (6 bases). V shed 5 bases and J shed 2 bases, with 21 bases lying between them. Germline lookup yields CDR1 LNHDA and CDR2 SQIVND (reference sequence). CDR3 length: 17 amino acids. Here the CDR3 DNA reads TGTGCCAGTAGTTCCGGGAGTACGATCACCTCTCAAGAGACCCAGTACTTC. Its protein is CASSSGSTITSQETQYF.

V is TRBV10-3 and J is TRBJ2-7, with D possibly matching TRBD2 (6 bases). This CDR3 spans 14 amino acids. Looked up from germline, CDR1 is ENHRY and CDR2 is SYGVKD. V was cut by 0 bases and J by 10 bases, with 16 bases left in between. The DNA for the CDR3 is TGTGCCATCAGTGAGTCCGGGGCCGAGACTAGTCAGTACTTC. Its translation is CAISESGAETSQYF.

This chain uses TRBV11-3 with TRBJ1-1; 9 bases line up with TRBD1. The germline V gene encodes CDR1 SGHNT and CDR2 YENEEA. The CDR3 is 13 amino acids. Germline trimming cut 1 base from V and 6 bases from J; bases unmatched to any gene: 0. This CDR3 reads CASSLGQGAEAFF. For the CDR3, the DNA is TGTGCCAGCAGCTTAGGACAGGGGGCTGAAGCTTTCTTT.